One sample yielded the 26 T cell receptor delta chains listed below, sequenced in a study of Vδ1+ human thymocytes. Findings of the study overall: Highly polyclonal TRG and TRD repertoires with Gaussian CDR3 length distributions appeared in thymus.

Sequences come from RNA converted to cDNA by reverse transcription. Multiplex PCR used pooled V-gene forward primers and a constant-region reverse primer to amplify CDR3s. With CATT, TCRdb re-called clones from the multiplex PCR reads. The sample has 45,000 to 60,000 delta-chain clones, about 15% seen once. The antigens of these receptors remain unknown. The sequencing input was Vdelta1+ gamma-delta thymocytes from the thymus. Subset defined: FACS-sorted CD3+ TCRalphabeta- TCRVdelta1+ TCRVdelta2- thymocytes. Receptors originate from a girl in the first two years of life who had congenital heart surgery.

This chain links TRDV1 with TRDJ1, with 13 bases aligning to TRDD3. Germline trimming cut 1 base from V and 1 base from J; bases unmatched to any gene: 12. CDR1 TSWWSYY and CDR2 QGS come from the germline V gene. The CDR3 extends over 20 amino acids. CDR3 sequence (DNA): TGTGCTCTTGGGGAACGTAATTTAGGTACTGGGGGATACGGCACCGATAAACTCATCTTT. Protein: CALGERNLGTGGYGTDKLIF.

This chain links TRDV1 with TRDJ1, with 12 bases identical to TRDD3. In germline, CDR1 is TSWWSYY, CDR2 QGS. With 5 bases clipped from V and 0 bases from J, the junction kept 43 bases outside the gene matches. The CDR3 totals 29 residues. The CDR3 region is CALGFREGLPKISGGYALDIIYYTDKLIF. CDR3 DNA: TGTGCTCTTGGGTTTCGGGAGGGCCTTCCAAAGATCTCTGGGGGATACGCGTTAGACATTATCTATTACACCGATAAACTCATCTTT.

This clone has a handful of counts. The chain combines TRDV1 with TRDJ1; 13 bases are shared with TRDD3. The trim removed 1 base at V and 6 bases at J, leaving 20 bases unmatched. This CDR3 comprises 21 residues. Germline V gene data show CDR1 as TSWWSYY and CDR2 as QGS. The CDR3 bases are TGTGCTCTTGGGGAACAACCCGCCTCCCAGGGAGGACTGGGGGATACGAATAAACTCATCTTT. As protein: CALGEQPASQGGLGDTNKLIF.

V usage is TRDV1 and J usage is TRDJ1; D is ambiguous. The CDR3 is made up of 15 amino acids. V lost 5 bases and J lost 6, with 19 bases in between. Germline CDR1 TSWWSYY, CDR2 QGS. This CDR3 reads CALGSSPAQHHKLIF. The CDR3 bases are TGTGCTCTTGGGAGCAGCCCGGCCCAACACCATAAACTCATCTTT.

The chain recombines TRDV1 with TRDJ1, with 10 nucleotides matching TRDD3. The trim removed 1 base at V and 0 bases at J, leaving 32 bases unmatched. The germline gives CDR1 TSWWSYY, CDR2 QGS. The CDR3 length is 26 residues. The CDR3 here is CALGEPDSHPAIRWGISPYYTDKLIF. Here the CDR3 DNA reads TGTGCTCTTGGGGAACCAGATTCCCACCCGGCCATACGCTGGGGGATATCTCCCTATTACACCGATAAACTCATCTTT.

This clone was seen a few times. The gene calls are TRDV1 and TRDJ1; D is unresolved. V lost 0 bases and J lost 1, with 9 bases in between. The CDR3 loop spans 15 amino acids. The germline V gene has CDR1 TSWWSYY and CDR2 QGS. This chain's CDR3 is CALGELLEGTDKLIF. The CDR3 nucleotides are TGTGCTCTTGGGGAACTATTGGAGGGCACCGATAAACTCATCTTT.

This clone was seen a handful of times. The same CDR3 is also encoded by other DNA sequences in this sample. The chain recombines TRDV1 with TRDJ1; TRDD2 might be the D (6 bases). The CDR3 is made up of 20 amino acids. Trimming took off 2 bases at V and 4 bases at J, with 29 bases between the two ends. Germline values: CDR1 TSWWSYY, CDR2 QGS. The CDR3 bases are TGTGCTCTTGGGGAATGCGGTCTTCCTCCGTTAACTAGCTTGGGCGATAAACTCATCTTT. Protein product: CALGECGLPPLTSLGDKLIF.

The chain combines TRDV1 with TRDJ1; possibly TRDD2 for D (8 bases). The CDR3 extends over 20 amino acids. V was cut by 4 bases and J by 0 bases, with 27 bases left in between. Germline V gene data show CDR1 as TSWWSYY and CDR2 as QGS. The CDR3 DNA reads TGTGCTCTTGGGGTGCTTCCTACCCCGGGGGATCGAACGTACACCGATAAACTCATCTTT. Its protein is CALGVLPTPGDRTYTDKLIF.

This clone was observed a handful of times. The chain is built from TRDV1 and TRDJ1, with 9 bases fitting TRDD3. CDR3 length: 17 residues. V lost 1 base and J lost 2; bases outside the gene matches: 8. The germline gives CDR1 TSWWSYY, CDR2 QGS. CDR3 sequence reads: CALGEPLGDLGTDKLIF. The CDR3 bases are TGTGCTCTTGGGGAACCGCTGGGGGATTTGGGGACCGATAAACTCATCTTT.

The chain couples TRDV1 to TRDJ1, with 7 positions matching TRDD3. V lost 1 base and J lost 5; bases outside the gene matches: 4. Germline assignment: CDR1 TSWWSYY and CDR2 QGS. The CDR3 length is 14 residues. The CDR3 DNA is TGTGCTCTTGGGGAACCTGTACTGGGGGATAAACTCATCTTT. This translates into CALGEPVLGDKLIF.

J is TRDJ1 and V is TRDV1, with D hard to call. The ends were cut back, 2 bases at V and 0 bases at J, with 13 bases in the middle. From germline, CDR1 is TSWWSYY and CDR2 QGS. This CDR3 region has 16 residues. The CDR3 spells CALGEEATPYTDKLIF. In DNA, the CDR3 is TGTGCTCTTGGGGAAGAAGCTACCCCGTACACCGATAAACTCATCTTT.

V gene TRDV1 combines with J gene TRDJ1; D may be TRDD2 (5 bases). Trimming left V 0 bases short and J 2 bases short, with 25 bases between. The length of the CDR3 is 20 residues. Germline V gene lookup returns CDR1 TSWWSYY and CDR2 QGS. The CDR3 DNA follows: TGTGCTCTTGGGGAACTTGCCTTCTCTCAGTACTCGTGTTGGACCGATAAACTCATCTTT. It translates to CALGELAFSQYSCWTDKLIF.

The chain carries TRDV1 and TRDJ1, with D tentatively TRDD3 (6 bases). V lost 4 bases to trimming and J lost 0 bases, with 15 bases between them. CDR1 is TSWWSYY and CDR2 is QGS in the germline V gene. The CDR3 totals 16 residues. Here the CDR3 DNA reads TGTGCTCTTGGGGGTTCCCCCCCTGGGGACACCGATAAACTCATCTTT. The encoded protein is CALGGSPPGDTDKLIF.

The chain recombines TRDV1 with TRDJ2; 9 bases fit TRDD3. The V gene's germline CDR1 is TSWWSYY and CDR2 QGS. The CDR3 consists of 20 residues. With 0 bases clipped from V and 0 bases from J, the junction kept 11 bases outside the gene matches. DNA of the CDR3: TGTGCTCTTGGGGAACTGAATTTTCTGGGGGATTCAGCTTTGACAGCACAACTCTTCTTT. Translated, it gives CALGELNFLGDSALTAQLFF.

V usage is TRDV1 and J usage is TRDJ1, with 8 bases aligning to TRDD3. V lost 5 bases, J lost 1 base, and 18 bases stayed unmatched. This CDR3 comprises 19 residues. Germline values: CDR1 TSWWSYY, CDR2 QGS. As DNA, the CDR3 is TGTGCTCTTGGGTTGCCCCTGAACTGGGGGTTACCATCCACCGATAAACTCATCTTT. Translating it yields CALGLPLNWGLPSTDKLIF.

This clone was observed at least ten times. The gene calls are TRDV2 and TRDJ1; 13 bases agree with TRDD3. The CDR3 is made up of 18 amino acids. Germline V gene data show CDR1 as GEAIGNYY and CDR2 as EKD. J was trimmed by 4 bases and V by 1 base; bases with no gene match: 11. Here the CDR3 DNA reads TGTGCCTGTGACACGAATTACTGGGGGATACGATGGGGCGATAAACTCATCTTT. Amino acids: CACDTNYWGIRWGDKLIF.

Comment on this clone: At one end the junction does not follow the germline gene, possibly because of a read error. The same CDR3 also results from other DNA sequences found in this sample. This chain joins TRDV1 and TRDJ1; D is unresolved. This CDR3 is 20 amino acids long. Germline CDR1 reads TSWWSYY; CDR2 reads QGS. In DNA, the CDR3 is TGTGCTCTTGGGGAACTTAGCGGGCGTACTGCGAATGTGTACACCGATAAACTAATCTTT. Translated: CALGELSGRTANVYTDKLIF.

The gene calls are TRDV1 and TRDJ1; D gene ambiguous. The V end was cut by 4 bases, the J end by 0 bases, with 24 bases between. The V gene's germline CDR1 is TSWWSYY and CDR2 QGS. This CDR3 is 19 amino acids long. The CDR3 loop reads CALGVVNRTGPQYTDKLIF. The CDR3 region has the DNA TGTGCTCTTGGGGTCGTGAACCGAACAGGTCCACAATACACCGATAAACTCATCTTT.

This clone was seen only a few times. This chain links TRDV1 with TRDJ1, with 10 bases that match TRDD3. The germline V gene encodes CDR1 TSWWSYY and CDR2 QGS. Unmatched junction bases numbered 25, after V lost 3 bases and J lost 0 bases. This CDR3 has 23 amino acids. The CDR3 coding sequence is TGTGCTCTTGGGGACTTACTTCCTCCTTCAAGGGATTGGGGGATACAGTACACCGATAAACTCATCTTT. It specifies CALGDLLPPSRDWGIQYTDKLIF.

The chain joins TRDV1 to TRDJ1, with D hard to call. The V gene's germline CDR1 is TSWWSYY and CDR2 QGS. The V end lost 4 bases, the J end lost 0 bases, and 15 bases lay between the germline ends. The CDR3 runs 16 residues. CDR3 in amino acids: CALGAALVGYTDKLIF. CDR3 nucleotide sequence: TGTGCTCTTGGGGCCGCTCTAGTAGGGTACACCGATAAACTCATCTTT.

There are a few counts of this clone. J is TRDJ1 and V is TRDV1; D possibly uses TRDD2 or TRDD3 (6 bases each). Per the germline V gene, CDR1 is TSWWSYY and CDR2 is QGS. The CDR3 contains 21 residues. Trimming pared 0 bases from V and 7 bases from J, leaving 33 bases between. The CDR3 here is CALGELEFSYSSAQRLGKLIF. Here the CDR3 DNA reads TGTGCTCTTGGGGAACTAGAGTTCTCCTACAGTTCTGCCCAGAGACTGGGTAAACTCATCTTT.

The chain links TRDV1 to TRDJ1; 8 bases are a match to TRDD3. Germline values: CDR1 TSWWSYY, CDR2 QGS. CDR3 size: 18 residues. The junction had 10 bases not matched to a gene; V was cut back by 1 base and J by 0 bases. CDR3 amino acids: CALGEPTWGMANTDKLIF. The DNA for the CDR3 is TGTGCTCTTGGGGAACCTACTTGGGGGATGGCTAACACCGATAAACTCATCTTT.

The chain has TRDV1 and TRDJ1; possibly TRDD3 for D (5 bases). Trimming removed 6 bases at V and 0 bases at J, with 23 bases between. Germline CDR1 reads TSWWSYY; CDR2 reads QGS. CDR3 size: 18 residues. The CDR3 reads CALGHLNGGSRDTDKLIF. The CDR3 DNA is TGTGCTCTTGGACATTTAAACGGGGGTTCCCGCGACACCGATAAACTCATCTTT.

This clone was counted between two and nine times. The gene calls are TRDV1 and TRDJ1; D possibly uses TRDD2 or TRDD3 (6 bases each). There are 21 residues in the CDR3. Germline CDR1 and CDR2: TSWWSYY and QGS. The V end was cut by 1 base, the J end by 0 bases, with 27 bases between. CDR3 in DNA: TGTGCTCTTGGGGAACCAGCTCCTACGTACGGGATAGATGAGAACACCGATAAACTCATCTTT. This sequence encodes CALGEPAPTYGIDENTDKLIF.

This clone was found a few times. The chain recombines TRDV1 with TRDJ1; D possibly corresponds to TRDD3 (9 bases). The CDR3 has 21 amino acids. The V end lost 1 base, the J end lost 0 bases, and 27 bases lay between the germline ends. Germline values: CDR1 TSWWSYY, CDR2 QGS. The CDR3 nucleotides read TGTGCTCTTGGGGAACACTTCCTACGGATACTGGGGGACCCGTACACCGATAAACTCATCTTT. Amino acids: CALGEHFLRILGDPYTDKLIF.

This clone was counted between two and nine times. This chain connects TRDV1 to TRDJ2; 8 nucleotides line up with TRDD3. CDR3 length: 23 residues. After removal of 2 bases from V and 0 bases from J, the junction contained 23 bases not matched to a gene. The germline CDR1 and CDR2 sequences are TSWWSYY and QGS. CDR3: CALGEAFPLTRTGGYALTAQLFF. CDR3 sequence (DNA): TGTGCTCTTGGGGAAGCCTTTCCCCTAACCCGTACTGGGGGCTACGCTTTGACAGCACAACTCTTCTTT.